The entry below gives a single T cell receptor (beta chain) sequence along with its context. Its antigen is still unknown. This specimen belongs to a study of cytomegalovirus exposure and HLA in healthy donors. Whole-study findings and limits: It was reported that TCR beta sequences correctly inferred the HLA-A and HLA-B alleles for most subjects. The study designated around 150 TCR beta chains cytomegalovirus-associated.

Germline assignment: CDR1 MDHEN and CDR2 SYDVKM. The CDR3 is 15 residues long. After removal of 3 bases from V and 9 bases from J, the junction contained 8 bases not matched to a gene. Both 60 Vbeta primers and 13 Jbeta primers went into the PCR. Here immunoSEQ multiplex PCR was the method, and the copy in TCRdb shows in-frame clones only, minus some. The data contain 150,000 to 200,000 clones, more than 70% of them singletons. This sequence joins TRBV28 and TRBJ1-6, with 7 nucleotides matching TRBD1. This receptor was taken from a male donor in good health and CMV-seronegative. The specimen was PBMCs. The CDR3: CASSFSAGGGSPLHF. CDR3 nucleotide sequence: TGTGCCAGCAGTTTTAGTGCAGGGGGTGGTTCACCCCTCCACTTT.